One sample yielded the 23 T cell receptor beta chains listed below, sequenced in a study of blood T cells in healthy people across ages. A second PCR of about 7 to 12 cycles used a sample-barcoded 5' primer and a J-beta primer mix. From the 5' RACE reads, TCRdb called clonotypes with MiXCR, one entry per CDR3 protein. Among roughly 1.4 million distinct CDR3 sequences listed, roughly 59% were seen once. Sequencing input: blood. These receptors originate from a man younger than 35 in good health.

The rearrangement joins TRBV4-1 to TRBJ1-2; 8 bases agree with TRBD1. With 1 base clipped from V and 6 bases from J, the junction kept 1 base outside the gene matches. CDR3 size: 13 residues. Germline loops: CDR1 MGHRA, CDR2 YSYEKL. The CDR3 protein is CASSQGQGNGYTF. CDR3 DNA sequence: TGCGCCAGCAGCCAAGGACAGGGGAATGGCTACACCTTC.

This clonotype was found a few times. Here the CDR3 reads CASSYSIRSGANVLTF. The CDR3 DNA reads as TGTGCCAGCAGTTACTCAATTCGCTCTGGGGCCAACGTCCTGACTTTC. The chain carries TRBV6-5 and TRBJ2-6; D is unresolved. V was trimmed by 0 bases and J by 0 bases, leaving 6 bases between them. The CDR3 has 16 residues. The germline V gene encodes CDR1 MNHEY and CDR2 SVGAGI.

This clonotype was counted between two and nine times. The genes are TRBV7-2 and TRBJ2-3; the match to TRBD2 covers 7 bases. The CDR3 contains 17 residues. V lost 1 base to trimming and J lost 2 bases; unmatched junction nucleotides: 9. CDR1 SGHTA and CDR2 FQGNSA come from the germline V gene. The CDR3 coding sequence is TGTGCCAGCAGCTTAGGGTCACGGGGGGATCCCACAGATACGCAGTATTTT. Translating gives CASSLGSRGDPTDTQYF.

The rearrangement joins TRBV7-6 to TRBJ2-1; D is tentatively TRBD1 or TRBD2 (5 bases each). The V gene lost 4 bases and the J gene lost 9 bases, with 22 bases spanning the gap. CDR1 is SGHVS and CDR2 is FNYEAQ in the germline V gene. CDR3 length: 16 residues. The chain's CDR3 is CASSSADGAPTFEQFF. The CDR3 DNA follows: TGTGCCAGCAGCTCAGCCGACGGGGCCCCTACATTTGAGCAGTTCTTC.

The rearrangement uses TRBV27 and TRBJ1-6; D ambiguous. The CDR3 is 13 amino acids. Germline CDR1 reads MNHEY; CDR2 reads SMNVEV (reference sequence). The V end was cut by 7 bases, the J end by 3 bases, with 7 bases between. CDR3 DNA sequence: TGTGCCAGCATGGGCCTCTATAATTCACCCCTCCACTTT. This sequence encodes CASMGLYNSPLHF.

The chain combines TRBV6-6 with TRBJ1-2; no clear D. From germline, CDR1 is MNHNY and CDR2 SVGAGI (reference sequence). The CDR3 loop spans 13 amino acids. Trimming pared 0 bases from V and 7 bases from J, leaving 9 bases between. CDR3 protein: CASSYSTDGGYTF. The CDR3 DNA sequence: TGTGCCAGCAGTTACTCGACGGATGGTGGCTACACCTTC.

The chain combines TRBV4-1 with TRBJ1-2; D not certain. Trimming shortened V by 1 base and J by 8 bases, and 14 bases separated the two germline ends. This CDR3 has 14 residues. CDR1 is MGHRA and CDR2 is YSYEKL in the germline V gene. The CDR3 DNA reads as TGCGCCAGCAGCCAAGGACCCTTCGGAGGAGGCTACACCTTC. Protein sequence: CASSQGPFGGGYTF.

V is TRBV20-1 and J is TRBJ1-2, with a possible D match to TRBD1 (5 bases). The CDR3 has 14 amino acids. Deletions cut 0 bases from V and 4 bases from J, with 12 bases between. Germline assignment: CDR1 DFQATT and CDR2 SNEGSKA (reference sequence). The CDR3 is CSARDGAGSYGYTF. In DNA form, the CDR3 reads TGCAGTGCTAGAGATGGGGCAGGATCCTATGGCTACACCTTC.

J is TRBJ2-5 and V is TRBV7-2, with TRBD2 matching 9 bases. With 4 bases clipped from V and 5 bases from J, the junction kept 11 bases outside the gene matches. The CDR3 has 16 residues. Germline assignment: CDR1 SGHTA and CDR2 FQGNSA. The CDR3 reads CASSSFPSGEGETQYF. The CDR3 DNA is TGTGCCAGCAGCTCCTTTCCTAGCGGGGAAGGGGAGACCCAGTACTTC. The variable domain in full, with the rest retrieved from reference TRBV7-2 and TRBJ2-5, is GAGVSQSPSNKVTEKGKDVELRCDPISGHTALYWYRQSLGQGLEFLIYFQGNSAPDKSGLPSDRFSAERTGGSVSTLTIQRTQQEDSAVYLCASSSFPSGEGETQYFGPGTRLLVL.

The genes are TRBV6-2 or TRBV6-3 and TRBJ2-3; D is unclear. Between the trimmed V and J ends, which lost 10 bases and 5 bases, there was a span of 10 bases. Germline values: CDR1 MNHEY, CDR2 SVGEGT. This CDR3 has 11 residues. CDR3 sequence: CATFLGDTQYF. In nucleotides, the CDR3 is TGTGCCACCTTCTTGGGAGATACGCAGTATTTT.

The chain has TRBV20-1 and TRBJ2-1; 7 bases are a match to TRBD2. Germline CDR1 DFQATT, CDR2 SNEGSKA (reference sequence). The CDR3 is made up of 13 amino acids. The CDR3 nucleotides are TGCAGCCATTCCGGGACTACAAACAATGAGCAGTTCTTC. It translates to CSHSGTTNNEQFF.

This chain joins TRBV29-1 and TRBJ2-1; 8 nucleotides line up with TRBD2. Germline CDR1 is SQVTM and CDR2 is ANQGSEA. The trim removed 7 bases at V and 7 bases at J, leaving 12 bases unmatched. This CDR3 is 14 amino acids long. CDR3 amino acids: CSAISGSGRNEQFF. The DNA for the CDR3 is TGCAGCGCTATTTCAGGCAGCGGGAGAAATGAGCAGTTCTTC.

The V and J genes are TRBV5-1 and TRBJ2-7; 8 bases match TRBD2. V lost 2 bases, J lost 3 bases, and 7 bases stayed unmatched. CDR3 length: 15 amino acids. CDR1 and CDR2 (germline): SGHRS, YFSETQ. CDR3 loop: CASSFRREALYEQYF. The CDR3 nucleotides are TGCGCCAGCAGCTTCAGGCGGGAGGCCCTCTACGAGCAGTACTTC.

For this clonotype: At one boundary the junction diverges from the germline segment, which might be a read error. This chain joins TRBV6-2 or TRBV6-3 and TRBJ1-6; TRBD1 aligns across 7 bases. Germline CDR1 is MNHEY and CDR2 is SVGEGT. The CDR3 loop spans 17 amino acids. CDR3 bases: TGTGCCAGCAGTCCCTCTCCGCCAACAGGGGTGAATTCACCCCCCCACTTT. Translating it yields CASSPSPPTGVNSPPHF.

The CDR3: CSAEPGQGLSTNYGYTF. In DNA, the CDR3 is TGCAGCGCCGAACCGGGACAGGGTCTGTCAACTAACTATGGCTACACCTTC. The chain joins TRBV29-1 to TRBJ1-2, with TRBD1 matching 9 bases. The CDR3 runs to 17 residues. Germline CDR1 SQVTM, CDR2 ANQGSEA. The J segment lost 0 bases and the V segment lost 7 bases, leaving 15 bases of the junction unmatched.

A few counts support this clonotype. The gene calls are TRBV29-1 and TRBJ2-2; 10 nucleotides agree with TRBD1. The CDR3 runs to 14 residues. Germline CDR1 is SQVTM and CDR2 is ANQGSEA. J was trimmed by 4 bases and V by 7 bases; bases with no gene match: 6. The CDR3 region has the DNA TGCAGCGCCAGACAGGGGGCGGTCACCGGGGAGCTGTTTTTT. Its translation: CSARQGAVTGELFF.

This clonotype was seen only a few times. The V call is TRBV7-9, the J call TRBJ1-4; TRBD1 agrees at 8 bases. Germline loops: CDR1 SEHNR, CDR2 FQNEAQ (reference sequence). V was clipped by 3 bases and J by 8 bases; unmatched bases: 5. This CDR3 is built from 14 residues. This chain's CDR3 is CASSLTGASEKLFF. DNA for the CDR3: TGTGCCAGCAGCTTGACAGGGGCAAGCGAAAAACTGTTTTTT.

The J gene is TRBJ2-5, the V gene TRBV18, with D possibly matching TRBD2 (6 bases). This CDR3 is built from 13 residues. Germline CDR1 reads KGHSH; CDR2 reads LQKENI. V was clipped by 3 bases and J by 4 bases, with 9 bases between them. CDR3 sequence: CASSPRLGETQYF. The DNA for the CDR3 is TGTGCCAGCTCACCGAGACTAGGAGAGACCCAGTACTTC.

The chain recombines TRBV4-1 with TRBJ2-7; D possibly uses TRBD1 or TRBD2 (5 bases each). Germline assignment: CDR1 MGHRA and CDR2 YSYEKL. The CDR3 sequence is 19 residues long. Trimming removed 0 bases at V and 2 bases at J, with 23 bases between. The CDR3 loop reads CASSQDGGQGAMPTYEQYF. The CDR3 coding sequence is TGCGCCAGCAGCCAAGACGGAGGCCAGGGTGCCATGCCCACCTACGAGCAGTACTTC.

Concerning this clonotype itself: The junction and the germline gene differ at one end; a read error may be behind it. The genes are TRBV5-1 and TRBJ2-1; no clear D. Per germline, CDR1 SGHRS and CDR2 YFSETQ. The CDR3 sequence is 14 residues long. CDR3 DNA: TGTGCCAGCAGCTTGGCGGAATCTTACAATGAGCAGTTCTTC. It is translated as CASSLAESYNEQFF.

The rearrangement uses TRBV12-3 or TRBV12-4 and TRBJ2-5; 7 bases align to TRBD2. The CDR3 extends over 16 amino acids. V lost 1 base to trimming and J lost 0 bases; unmatched junction nucleotides: 5. The chain's CDR3 is CASSLGGGKDQETQYF. In DNA form, the CDR3 reads TGTGCCAGCAGTTTAGGGGGAGGGAAGGACCAAGAGACCCAGTACTTC.

This clonotype was seen more than once but under ten times. The chain has TRBV7-2 and TRBJ2-1; 9 nucleotides agree with TRBD2. Germline assignment: CDR1 SGHTA and CDR2 FQGNSA. The CDR3 is 15 amino acids. The J segment lost 2 bases and the V segment lost 5 bases, leaving 4 bases of the junction unmatched. CDR3 nucleotides: TGTGCCAGCAGCCAGAGCGGGAGGACCTACAATGAGCAGTTCTTC. Amino acid sequence: CASSQSGRTYNEQFF.

The genes are TRBV11-2 and TRBJ1-4, with D uncertain. The CDR3 contains 14 residues. The V end lost 5 bases, the J end lost 0 bases, and 7 bases lay between the germline ends. Germline CDR1 is SGHAT and CDR2 is FQNNGV. The CDR3 sequence is CASSTNPTNEKLFF. DNA of the CDR3: TGTGCCAGCAGCACTAACCCAACTAATGAAAAACTGTTTTTT. The full variable domain, completed using reference TRBV11-2 and TRBJ1-4, is EAGVAQSPRYKIIEKRQSVAFWCNPISGHATLYWYQQILGQGPKLLIQFQNNGVVDDSQLPKDRFSAERLKGVDSTLKIQPAKLEDSAVYLCASSTNPTNEKLFFGSGTQLSVL.